The sequence of this T cell receptor (beta chain) was determined in a study of OX40 agonist ivuxolimab in advanced cancers. Study-wide context: Ivuxolimab, which targeted the costimulatory receptor OX40 (CD134), was an agonistic, fully human IgG2 monoclonal antibody. Intravenous ivuxolimab was administered to patients every 2 weeks at six dose levels: 0.01, 0.1, 0.3, 1.5, 3 and 10 mg/kg. Of the 50 to 55 patients in dose escalation, about 19 had hepatocellular carcinoma, some 15 had melanoma, 9 had renal cell carcinoma and 9 had head and neck cancer. In the dose-escalation cohort, approximately 80% of patients were male, and the mean age was approximately 60 years with a range of roughly 20 to 79. Prior anti-PD-1, anti-PD-L1 or anti-CTLA-4 therapy was permitted, and 35% to 40% of dose-escalation patients had received checkpoint inhibitors. Three dose-escalation patients achieved partial responses, one with hepatocellular carcinoma and two with cutaneous melanoma. The purpose of peripheral TCRbeta sequencing was to test whether ivuxolimab changed TCR sequence diversity and led to clonal T-cell expansion. The monotherapy dose-escalation portion (N ≈ 50 patients) of the phase I ivuxolimab trial is reported in the paper.

The germline V gene provides CDR1 SGDLS and CDR2 YYNGEE. CDR3 length: 17 amino acids, cysteine to phenylalanine. Of the read, only the CDR3 DNA is kept; its 51 bases are in frame from base 1. V is cut by 4 bases and J by 0 bases, and the space between the germline ends is 18 bases. The trial excluded patients who had a history of autoimmune disease or who were on systemic immunosuppression. In every dose cohort, peripheral blood was drawn for TCR sequencing at baseline, cycle 4 day 1, and cycle 7 day 1. The samples were taken from a phase I, first-in-human, multicenter, open-label dose-escalation trial of ivuxolimab. Adults with locally advanced or metastatic melanoma, renal cell, hepatocellular, or head and neck squamous cell carcinoma were enrolled in the trial. Before TCR sequencing, CD4+ T cells and CD8+ T cells were sorted from peripheral blood as separate populations. To note about this clone: This clone's antigen is unknown. The input lacks base qualities; no much larger clone sits a single base away.

Genomic DNA was extracted from sorted cells for sequencing of the TCRbeta CDR3 region. TCRbeta CDR3 regions were sequenced using the immunoSEQ Assay. TCRdb limited this immuneACCESS table to in-frame rearrangements with V and J called. A share of clones is missing; checked studies link under half to unresolved V genes, and the rest is unexplained. The sample records roughly 77,000 clones, under 95% of which are singletons. The top ten constitute approximately 10% of the sample. Results and caveats for the whole study, not just this receptor: Low levels of normalized T-cell clonal expansion were also seen in some nonresponding patients. In the 0.1-3.0 mg/kg groups, partial responders were among the patients with the lowest normalized peripheral clonal expansion, particularly in CD8+ T cells. Clonal expansion of both CD4+ and CD8+ blood T cells was observed from baseline to week 6 at doses 0.1 to 3.0 mg/kg. After ivuxolimab, more expanded clones were found on average in CD8+ T cells than in CD4+ T cells. The antigen specificity of the peripheral T cells that underwent clonal expansion was not determined.

The clonotype was recovered from an adult with an advanced solid tumor such as melanoma, head and neck, liver or kidney cancer. The chain is made from TRBV9 and TRBJ2-3; the D segment might be TRBD1 or TRBD2, since each matches 6 bases. The specimen comprised CD4+ or CD8+ T cells sorted from blood, sampled in a trial of the OX40 agonist ivuxolimab. The sequence in DNA is TGTGCCAGCAGCCATCCTAGGGGGGCGAGGAGCACAGATACGCAGTATTTT. Translated, it gives CASSHPRGARSTDTQYF.